A single TCR beta chain is shown here with its context. Its antigen is as yet unknown. These data belong to a study of cytomegalovirus exposure and HLA in healthy donors. General study points: In a later analysis, TCR beta V- and J-gene trimming showed a link to a missense DCLRE1C variant. The study put 160 or so TCR beta chains on its list as cytomegalovirus-associated.

PCR was performed using 60 Vbeta and 13 Jbeta primers. The table came from immunoSEQ multiplex PCR; TCRdb's copy has only in-frame clones and leaves some out. The sample consists of some 160,000 clones, roughly four fifths of them appearing once. This CDR3 spans 17 amino acids. Germline V lookup: CDR1 MDHEN, CDR2 SYDVKM. The rearrangement links TRBV28 to TRBJ2-5; 11 nucleotides align to TRBD1. With the DNA end fitting TRBJ2-7 better, the J assignment may be wrong. The TCR was taken from a middle-aged man in good health and CMV-seronegative. Material for sequencing was PBMCs. The CDR3 DNA reads as TGTGCCAGCAGTGGACAGGGGGCGCGGACGGGAGCCTACGAGCAGTACTTC. Amino acids: CASSGQGARTGAYEQYF.